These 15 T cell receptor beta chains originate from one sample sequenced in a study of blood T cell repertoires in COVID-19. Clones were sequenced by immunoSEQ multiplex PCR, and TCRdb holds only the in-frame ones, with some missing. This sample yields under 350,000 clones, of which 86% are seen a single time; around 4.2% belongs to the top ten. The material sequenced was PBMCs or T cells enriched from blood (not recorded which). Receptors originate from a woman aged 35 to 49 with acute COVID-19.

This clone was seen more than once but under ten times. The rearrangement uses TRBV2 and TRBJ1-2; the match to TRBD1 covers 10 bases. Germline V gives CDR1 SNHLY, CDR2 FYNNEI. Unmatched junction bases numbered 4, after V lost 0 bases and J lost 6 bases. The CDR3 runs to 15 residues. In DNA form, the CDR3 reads TGTGCCAGCAGTGAAGCGCAGGGGACAGGGGATGGCTACACCTTC. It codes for CASSEAQGTGDGYTF. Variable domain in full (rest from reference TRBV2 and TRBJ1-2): EPEVTQTPSHQVTQMGQEVILRCVPISNHLYFYWYRQILGQKVEFLVSFYNNEISEKSEIFDDQFSVERPDGSNFTLKIRSTKLEDSAMYFCASSEAQGTGDGYTFGSGTRLTVV.

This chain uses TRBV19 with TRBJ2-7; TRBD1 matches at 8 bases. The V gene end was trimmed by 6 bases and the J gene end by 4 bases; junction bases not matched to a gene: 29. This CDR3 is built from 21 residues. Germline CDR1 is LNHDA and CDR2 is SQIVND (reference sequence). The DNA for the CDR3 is TGTGCCAGTAGCAGAAGGGGGCAGGGGGCTCCCCACGTCCAAACACGGTACGAGCAGTACTTC. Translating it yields CASSRRGQGAPHVQTRYEQYF. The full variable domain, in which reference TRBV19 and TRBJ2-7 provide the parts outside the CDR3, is DGGITQSPKYLFRKEGQNVTLSCEQNLNHDAMYWYRQDPGQGLRLIYYSQIVNDFQKGDIAEGYSVSREKKESFPLTVTSAQKNPTAFYLCASSRRGQGAPHVQTRYEQYFGPGTRLTVT.

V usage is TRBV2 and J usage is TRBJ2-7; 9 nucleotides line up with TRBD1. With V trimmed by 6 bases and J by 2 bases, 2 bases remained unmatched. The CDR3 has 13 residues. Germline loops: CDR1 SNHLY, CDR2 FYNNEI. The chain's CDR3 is CASSTGGTYEQYF. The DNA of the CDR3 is TGTGCCAGCAGCACAGGGGGCACCTACGAGCAGTACTTC.

The CDR3 region has the DNA TGTGCCAGCAGCCCAGGGGGCACAGGCGGCTACACCTTC. This gives the protein CASSPGGTGGYTF. The chain has TRBV7-3 and TRBJ1-2; 8 bases map to TRBD1. Germline CDR1 SGHTA, CDR2 FQGTGA. V shed 5 bases and J 8 bases; nucleotides not matched to a gene: 7. This CDR3 is 13 amino acids long.

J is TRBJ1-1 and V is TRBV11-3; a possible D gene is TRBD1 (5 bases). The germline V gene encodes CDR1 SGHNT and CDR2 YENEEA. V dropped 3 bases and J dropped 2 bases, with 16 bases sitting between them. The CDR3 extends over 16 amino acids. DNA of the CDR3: TGTGCCAGCAGCTTTAGAAAGACAGTACTAAACACTGAAGCTTTCTTT. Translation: CASSFRKTVLNTEAFF.

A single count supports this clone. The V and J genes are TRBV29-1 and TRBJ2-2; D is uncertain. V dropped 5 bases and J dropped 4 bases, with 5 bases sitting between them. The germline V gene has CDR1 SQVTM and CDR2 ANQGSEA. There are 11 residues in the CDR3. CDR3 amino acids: CSVSFTGELFF. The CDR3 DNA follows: TGCAGCGTTTCTTTCACCGGGGAGCTGTTTTTT.

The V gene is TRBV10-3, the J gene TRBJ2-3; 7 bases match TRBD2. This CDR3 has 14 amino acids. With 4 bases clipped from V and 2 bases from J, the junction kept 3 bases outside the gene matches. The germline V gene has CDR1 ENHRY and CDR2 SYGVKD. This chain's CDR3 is CAISVGLNTDTQYF. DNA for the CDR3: TGTGCCATCAGTGTGGGACTAAACACAGATACGCAGTATTTT.

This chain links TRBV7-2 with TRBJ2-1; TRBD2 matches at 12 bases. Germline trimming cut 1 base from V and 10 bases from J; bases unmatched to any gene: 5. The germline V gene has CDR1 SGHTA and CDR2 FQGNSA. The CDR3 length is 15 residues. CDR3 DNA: TGTGCCAGCAGCTTAGGTCTAGCGGGAGGGAGCGAGCAGTTCTTC. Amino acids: CASSLGLAGGSEQFF.

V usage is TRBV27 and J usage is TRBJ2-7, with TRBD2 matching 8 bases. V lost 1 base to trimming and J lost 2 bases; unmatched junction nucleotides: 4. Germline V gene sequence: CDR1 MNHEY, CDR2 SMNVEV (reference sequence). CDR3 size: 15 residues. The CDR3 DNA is TGTGCCAGCAGTTTATTCGGGGGGGGGCCCTACGAGCAGTACTTC. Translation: CASSLFGGGPYEQYF.

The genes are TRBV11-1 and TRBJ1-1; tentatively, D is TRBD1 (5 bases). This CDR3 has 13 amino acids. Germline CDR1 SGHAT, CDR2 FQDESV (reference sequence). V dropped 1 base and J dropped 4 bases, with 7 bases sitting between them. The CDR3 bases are TGTGCCAGCAGCTTAGTGGGGGGCACTGAAGCTTTCTTT. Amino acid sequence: CASSLVGGTEAFF.

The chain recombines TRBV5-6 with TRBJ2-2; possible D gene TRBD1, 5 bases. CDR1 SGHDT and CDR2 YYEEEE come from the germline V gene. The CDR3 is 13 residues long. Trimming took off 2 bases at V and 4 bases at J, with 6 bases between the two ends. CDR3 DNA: TGTGCCAGCAGCTTCAGGGTCACCGGGGAGCTGTTTTTT. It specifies CASSFRVTGELFF.

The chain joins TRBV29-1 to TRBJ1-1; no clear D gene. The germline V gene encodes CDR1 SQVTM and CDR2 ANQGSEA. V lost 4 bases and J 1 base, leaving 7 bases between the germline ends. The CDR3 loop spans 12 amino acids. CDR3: CSVVPGNTEAFF. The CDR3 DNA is TGCAGCGTTGTGCCCGGGAACACTGAAGCTTTCTTT.

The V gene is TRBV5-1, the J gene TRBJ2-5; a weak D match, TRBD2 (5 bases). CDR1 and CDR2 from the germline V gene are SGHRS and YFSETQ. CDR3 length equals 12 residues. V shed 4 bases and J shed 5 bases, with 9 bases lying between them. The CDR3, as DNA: TGCGCCAGCAGCCCGGGGAGCGAGACCCAGTACTTC. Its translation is CASSPGSETQYF.

The CDR3 region is CAITGTDMNTEAFF. Here the CDR3 DNA reads TGTGCCATCACCGGGACAGACATGAACACTGAAGCTTTCTTT. This sequence joins TRBV10-3 and TRBJ1-1; TRBD1 matches 7 bases. The V gene's germline CDR1 is ENHRY and CDR2 SYGVKD. There are 14 residues in the CDR3. The trim removed 7 bases at V and 0 bases at J, leaving 5 bases unmatched.

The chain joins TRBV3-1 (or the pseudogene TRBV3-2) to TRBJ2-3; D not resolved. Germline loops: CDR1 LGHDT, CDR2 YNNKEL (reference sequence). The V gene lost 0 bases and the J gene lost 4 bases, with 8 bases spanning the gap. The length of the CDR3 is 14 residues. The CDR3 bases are TGTGCCAGCAGCCAAGAGTTAGCCGCAGATACGCAGTATTTT. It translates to CASSQELAADTQYF.